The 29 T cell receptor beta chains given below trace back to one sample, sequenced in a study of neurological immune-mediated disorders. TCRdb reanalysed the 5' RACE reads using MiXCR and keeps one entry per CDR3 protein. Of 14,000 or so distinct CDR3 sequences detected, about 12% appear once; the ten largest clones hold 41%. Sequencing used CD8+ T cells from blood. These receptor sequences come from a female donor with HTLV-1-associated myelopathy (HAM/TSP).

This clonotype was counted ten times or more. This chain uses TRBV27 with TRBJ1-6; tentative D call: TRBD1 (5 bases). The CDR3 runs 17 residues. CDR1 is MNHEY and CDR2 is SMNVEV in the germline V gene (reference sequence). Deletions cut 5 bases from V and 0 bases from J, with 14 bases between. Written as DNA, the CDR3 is TGTGCCAGCAGTCATTCAGGGATCGACTCCTATAATTCACCCCTCCACTTT. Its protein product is CASSHSGIDSYNSPLHF.

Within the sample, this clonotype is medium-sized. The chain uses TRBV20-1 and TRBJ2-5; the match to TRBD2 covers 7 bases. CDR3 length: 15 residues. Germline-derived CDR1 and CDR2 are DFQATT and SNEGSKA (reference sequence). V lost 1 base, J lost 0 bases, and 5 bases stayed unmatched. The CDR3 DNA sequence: TGCAGTGCTAGAGTTTCCGGGGGGTACCAAGAGACCCAGTACTTC. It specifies CSARVSGGYQETQYF.

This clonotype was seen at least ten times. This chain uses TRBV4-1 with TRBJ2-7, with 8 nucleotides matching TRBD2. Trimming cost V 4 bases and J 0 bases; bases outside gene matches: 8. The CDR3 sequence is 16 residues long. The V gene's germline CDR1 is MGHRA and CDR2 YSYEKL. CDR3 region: CASSLPPGGSSYEQYF. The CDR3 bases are TGCGCCAGCAGCCTACCACCGGGGGGGAGCTCCTACGAGCAGTACTTC.

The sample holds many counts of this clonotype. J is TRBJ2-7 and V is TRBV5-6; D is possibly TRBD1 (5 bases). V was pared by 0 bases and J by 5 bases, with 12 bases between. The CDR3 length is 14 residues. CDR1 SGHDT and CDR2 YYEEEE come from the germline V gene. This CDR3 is CASSLAVRVNEQYF. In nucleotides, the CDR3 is TGTGCCAGCAGCTTGGCGGTCAGGGTAAACGAGCAGTACTTC.

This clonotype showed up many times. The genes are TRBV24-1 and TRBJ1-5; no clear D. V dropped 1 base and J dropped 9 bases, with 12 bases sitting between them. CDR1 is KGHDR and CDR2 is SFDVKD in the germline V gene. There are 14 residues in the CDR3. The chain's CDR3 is CATSDFNGAGPQHF. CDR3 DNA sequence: TGTGCCACCAGTGATTTCAACGGCGCCGGGCCCCAGCATTTT.

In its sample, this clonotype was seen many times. The CDR3 DNA follows: TGTGCCAGCAGTTTGTGGACAGGAGACAATGAGCAGTTCTTC. It is translated as CASSLWTGDNEQFF. This chain uses TRBV27 with TRBJ2-1, with 7 bases matching TRBD1. The ends lost 3 bases at V and 5 bases at J; junction bases unmatched: 4. Germline V gene lookup returns CDR1 MNHEY and CDR2 SMNVEV (reference sequence). CDR3 length: 14 residues.

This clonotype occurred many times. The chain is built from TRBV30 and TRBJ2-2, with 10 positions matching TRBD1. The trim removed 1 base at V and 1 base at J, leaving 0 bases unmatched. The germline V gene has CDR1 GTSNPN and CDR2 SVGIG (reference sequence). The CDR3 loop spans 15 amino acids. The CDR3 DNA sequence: TGTGCCTGGAGTGGGGACAGGGGGAACACCGGGGAGCTGTTTTTT. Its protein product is CAWSGDRGNTGELFF.

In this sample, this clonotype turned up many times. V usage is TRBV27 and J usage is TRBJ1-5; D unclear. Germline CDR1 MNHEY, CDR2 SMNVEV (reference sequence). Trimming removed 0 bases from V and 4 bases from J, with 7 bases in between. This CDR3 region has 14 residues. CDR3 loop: CASSLSGLNQPQHF. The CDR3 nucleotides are TGTGCCAGCAGTTTATCTGGGCTTAATCAGCCCCAGCATTTT.

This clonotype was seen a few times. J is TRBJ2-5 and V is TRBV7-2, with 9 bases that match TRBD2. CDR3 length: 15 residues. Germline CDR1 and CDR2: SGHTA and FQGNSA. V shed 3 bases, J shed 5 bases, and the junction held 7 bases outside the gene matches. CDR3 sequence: CASSLAGGPGETQYF. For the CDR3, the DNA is TGTGCCAGCAGCTTGGCGGGAGGGCCCGGGGAGACCCAGTACTTC. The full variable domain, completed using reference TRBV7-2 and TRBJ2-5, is GAGVSQSPSNKVTEKGKDVELRCDPISGHTALYWYRQSLGQGLEFLIYFQGNSAPDKSGLPSDRFSAERTGGSVSTLTIQRTQQEDSAVYLCASSLAGGPGETQYFGPGTRLLVL.

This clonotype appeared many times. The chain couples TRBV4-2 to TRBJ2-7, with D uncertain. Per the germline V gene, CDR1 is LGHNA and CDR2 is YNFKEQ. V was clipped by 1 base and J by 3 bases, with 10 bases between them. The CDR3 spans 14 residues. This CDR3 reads CASSQAGDGYEQYF. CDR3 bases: TGTGCCAGCAGCCAAGCCGGAGATGGCTACGAGCAGTACTTC.

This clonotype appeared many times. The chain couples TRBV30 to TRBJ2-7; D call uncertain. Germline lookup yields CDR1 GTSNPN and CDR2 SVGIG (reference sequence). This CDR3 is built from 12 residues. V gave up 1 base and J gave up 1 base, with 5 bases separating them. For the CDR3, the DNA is TGTGCCTGGAGTGACGGATCCTACGAGCAGTACTTC. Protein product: CAWSDGSYEQYF.

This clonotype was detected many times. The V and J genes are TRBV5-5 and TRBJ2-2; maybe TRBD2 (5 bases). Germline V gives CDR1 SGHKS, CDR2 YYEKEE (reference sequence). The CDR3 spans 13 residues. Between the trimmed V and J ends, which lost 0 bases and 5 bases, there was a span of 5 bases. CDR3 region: CASSLGGTGELFF. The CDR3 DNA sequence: TGTGCCAGCAGCTTGGGAGGGACCGGGGAGCTGTTTTTT.

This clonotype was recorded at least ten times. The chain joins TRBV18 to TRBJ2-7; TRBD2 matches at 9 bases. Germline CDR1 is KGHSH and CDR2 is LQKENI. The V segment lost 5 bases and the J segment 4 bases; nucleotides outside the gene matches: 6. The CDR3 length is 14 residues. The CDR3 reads CASSSGTSFYEQYF. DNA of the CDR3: TGTGCCAGCTCATCAGGGACTAGCTTTTACGAGCAGTACTTC.

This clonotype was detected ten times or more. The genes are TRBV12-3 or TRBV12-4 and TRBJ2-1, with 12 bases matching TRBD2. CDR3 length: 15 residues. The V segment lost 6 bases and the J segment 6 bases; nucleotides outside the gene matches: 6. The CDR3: CASRELAGGPNEQFF. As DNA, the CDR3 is TGTGCCAGCAGGGAGCTAGCGGGAGGGCCCAATGAGCAGTTCTTC.

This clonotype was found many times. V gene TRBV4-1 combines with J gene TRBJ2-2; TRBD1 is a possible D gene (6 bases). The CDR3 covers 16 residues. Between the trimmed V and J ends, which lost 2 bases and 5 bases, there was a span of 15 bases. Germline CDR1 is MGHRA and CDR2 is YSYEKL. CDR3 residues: CASSQWGPTETGELFF. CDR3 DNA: TGCGCCAGCAGCCAATGGGGGCCGACAGAGACCGGGGAGCTGTTTTTT.

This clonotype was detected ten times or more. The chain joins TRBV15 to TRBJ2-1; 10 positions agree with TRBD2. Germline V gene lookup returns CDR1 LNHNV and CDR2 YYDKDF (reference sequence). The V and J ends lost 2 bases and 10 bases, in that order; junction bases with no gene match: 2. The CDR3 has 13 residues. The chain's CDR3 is CATSRLAGEEQFF. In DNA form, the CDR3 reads TGTGCCACCAGCAGACTAGCGGGGGAAGAGCAGTTCTTC.

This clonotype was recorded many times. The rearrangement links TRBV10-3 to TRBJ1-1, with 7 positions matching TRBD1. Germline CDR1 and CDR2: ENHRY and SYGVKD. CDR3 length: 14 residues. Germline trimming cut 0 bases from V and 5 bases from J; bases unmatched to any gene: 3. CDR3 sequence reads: CAISESSGGTEAFF. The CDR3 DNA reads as TGTGCCATCAGTGAGTCATCAGGGGGAACTGAAGCTTTCTTT.

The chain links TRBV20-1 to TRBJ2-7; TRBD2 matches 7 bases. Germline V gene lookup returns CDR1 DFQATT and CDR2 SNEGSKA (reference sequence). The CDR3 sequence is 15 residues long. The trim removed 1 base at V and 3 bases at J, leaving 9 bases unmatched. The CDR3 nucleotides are TGCAGTGCTAGAGGGTGGACTAGGACAAGCTACGAGCAGTACTTC. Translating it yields CSARGWTRTSYEQYF.

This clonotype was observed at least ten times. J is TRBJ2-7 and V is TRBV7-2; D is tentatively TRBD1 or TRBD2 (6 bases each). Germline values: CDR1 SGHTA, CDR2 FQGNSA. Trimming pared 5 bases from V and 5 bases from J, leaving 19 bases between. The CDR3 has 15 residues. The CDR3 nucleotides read TGTGCCAGCAGCAATGCCGGGGGCGCAGAAGACGAGCAGTACTTC. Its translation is CASSNAGGAEDEQYF.

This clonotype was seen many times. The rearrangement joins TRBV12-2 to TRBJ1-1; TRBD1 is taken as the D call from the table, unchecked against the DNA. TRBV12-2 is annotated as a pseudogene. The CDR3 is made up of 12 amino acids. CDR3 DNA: TGTGCAAGTAGGGGGGGTGGGACTGAAGCTTTCTTT. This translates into CASRGGGTEAFF.

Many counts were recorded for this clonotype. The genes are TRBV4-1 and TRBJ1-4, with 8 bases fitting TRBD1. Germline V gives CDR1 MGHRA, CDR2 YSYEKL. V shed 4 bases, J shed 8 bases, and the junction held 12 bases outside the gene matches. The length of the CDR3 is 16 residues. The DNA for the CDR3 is TGCGCCAGCAGCCGACCCACAGGACAGGGTGTGGAAAAACTGTTTTTT. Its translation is CASSRPTGQGVEKLFF.

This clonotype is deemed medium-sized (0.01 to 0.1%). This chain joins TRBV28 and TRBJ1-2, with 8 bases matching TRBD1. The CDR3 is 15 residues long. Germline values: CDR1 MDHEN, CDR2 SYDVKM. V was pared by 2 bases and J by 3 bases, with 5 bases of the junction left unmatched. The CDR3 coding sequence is TGTGCCAGCAGTTTACCAGGGGGCAGCTACTATGGCTACACCTTC. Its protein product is CASSLPGGSYYGYTF.

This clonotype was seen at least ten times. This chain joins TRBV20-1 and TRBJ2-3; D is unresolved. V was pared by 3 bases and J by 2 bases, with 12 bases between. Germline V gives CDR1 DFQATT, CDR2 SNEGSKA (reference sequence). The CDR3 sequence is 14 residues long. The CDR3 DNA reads TGCAGTGCTAGCTCTGGGCAGTACACAGATACGCAGTATTTT. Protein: CSASSGQYTDTQYF.

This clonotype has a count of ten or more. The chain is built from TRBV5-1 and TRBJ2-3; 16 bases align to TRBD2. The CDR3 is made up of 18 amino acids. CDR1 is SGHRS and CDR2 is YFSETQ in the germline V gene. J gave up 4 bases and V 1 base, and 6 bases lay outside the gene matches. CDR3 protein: CASSLYGTSGRAADTQYF. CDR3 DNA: TGCGCCAGCAGCTTGTACGGGACTAGCGGGAGGGCCGCAGATACGCAGTATTTT.

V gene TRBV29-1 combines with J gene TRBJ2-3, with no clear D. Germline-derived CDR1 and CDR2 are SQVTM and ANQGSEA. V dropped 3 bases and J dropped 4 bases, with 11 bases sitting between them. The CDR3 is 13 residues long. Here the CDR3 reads CSVDGWSADTQYF. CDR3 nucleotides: TGCAGCGTTGACGGTTGGAGTGCAGATACGCAGTATTTT.

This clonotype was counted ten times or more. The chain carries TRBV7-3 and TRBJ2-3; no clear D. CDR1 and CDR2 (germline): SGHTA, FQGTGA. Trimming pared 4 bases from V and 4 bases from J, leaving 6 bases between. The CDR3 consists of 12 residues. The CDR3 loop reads CASSSPPDTQYF. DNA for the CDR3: TGTGCCAGCAGCTCCCCTCCAGATACGCAGTATTTT.

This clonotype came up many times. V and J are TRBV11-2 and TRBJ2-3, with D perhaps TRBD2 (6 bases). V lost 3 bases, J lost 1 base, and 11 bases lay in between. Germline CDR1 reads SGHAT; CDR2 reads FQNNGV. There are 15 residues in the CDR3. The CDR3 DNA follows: TGTGCCAGCAGCTTTATGGGCGGGGGCACAGATACGCAGTATTTT. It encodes CASSFMGGGTDTQYF.

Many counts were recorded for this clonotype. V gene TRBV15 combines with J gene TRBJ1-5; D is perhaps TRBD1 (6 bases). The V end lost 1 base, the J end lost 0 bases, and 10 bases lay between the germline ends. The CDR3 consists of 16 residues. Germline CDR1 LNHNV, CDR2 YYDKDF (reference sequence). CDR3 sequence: CATSRGGRDSNQPQHF. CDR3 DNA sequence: TGTGCCACCAGCAGAGGGGGGCGGGATAGCAATCAGCCCCAGCATTTT.

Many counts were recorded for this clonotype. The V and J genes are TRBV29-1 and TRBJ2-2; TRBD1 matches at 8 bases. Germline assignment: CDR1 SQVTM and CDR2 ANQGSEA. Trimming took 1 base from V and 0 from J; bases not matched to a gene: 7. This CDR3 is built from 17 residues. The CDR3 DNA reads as TGCAGCGTTGAAGGGACAGGGACCTACGCGAACACCGGGGAGCTGTTTTTT. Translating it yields CSVEGTGTYANTGELFF.